One and the same sample provided the 4 T cell receptor beta chains below, sequenced in a study of chemoradiotherapy in HPV16-positive cancers. Profiling relied on immunoSEQ multiplex PCR, and the TCRdb table lists in-frame clones only, not all of them. The table shows more than 9,500 clones, with over 75% occurring only once. This specimen was taken from a patient who underwent chemoradiotherapy. The receptor set was obtained from a human donor with HPV-associated anogenital cancer.

In this sample, this clone turned up a few times. This sequence joins TRBV4-2 and TRBJ2-5; TRBD1 might be the D (5 bases). The V gene lost 2 bases and the J gene lost 5 bases, with 9 bases spanning the gap. The germline gives CDR1 LGHNA, CDR2 YNFKEQ. This CDR3 spans 13 amino acids. This chain's CDR3 is CASSQRGRETQYF. In DNA form, the CDR3 reads TGTGCCAGCAGCCAAAGGGGAAGGGAGACCCAGTACTTC.

V and J are TRBV19 and TRBJ2-6; D tentatively reads TRBD1 or TRBD2 (5 bases each). Trimming shortened V by 6 bases and J by 2 bases, and 17 bases separated the two germline ends. The CDR3 covers 17 residues. Germline lookup yields CDR1 LNHDA and CDR2 SQIVND (reference sequence). CDR3 nucleotides: TGTGCCAGTAGCACCCCCTCCTGGGGGACTGGGGCCAACGTCCTGACTTTC. It is translated as CASSTPSWGTGANVLTF.

V is TRBV14 and J is TRBJ2-5, with 7 bases aligning to TRBD2. The germline V gene encodes CDR1 SGHDN and CDR2 FVKESK. Trimming cost V 1 base and J 5 bases; bases outside gene matches: 13. This CDR3 has 17 residues. DNA of the CDR3: TGTGCCAGCAGCCAAGTTGGCGCTAGCAGGCGGGGGGAGACCCAGTACTTC. Its translation: CASSQVGASRRGETQYF.

This chain links TRBV7-9 with TRBJ2-7; D is ambiguous. V shed 2 bases and J shed 5 bases, with 22 bases lying between them. Germline CDR1 and CDR2: SEHNR and FQNEAQ (reference sequence). The CDR3 consists of 17 residues. The CDR3 region is CASSLISMGMKIHEQYF. The CDR3 region has the DNA TGTGCCAGCAGCTTAATTAGCATGGGTATGAAAATCCACGAGCAGTACTTC.